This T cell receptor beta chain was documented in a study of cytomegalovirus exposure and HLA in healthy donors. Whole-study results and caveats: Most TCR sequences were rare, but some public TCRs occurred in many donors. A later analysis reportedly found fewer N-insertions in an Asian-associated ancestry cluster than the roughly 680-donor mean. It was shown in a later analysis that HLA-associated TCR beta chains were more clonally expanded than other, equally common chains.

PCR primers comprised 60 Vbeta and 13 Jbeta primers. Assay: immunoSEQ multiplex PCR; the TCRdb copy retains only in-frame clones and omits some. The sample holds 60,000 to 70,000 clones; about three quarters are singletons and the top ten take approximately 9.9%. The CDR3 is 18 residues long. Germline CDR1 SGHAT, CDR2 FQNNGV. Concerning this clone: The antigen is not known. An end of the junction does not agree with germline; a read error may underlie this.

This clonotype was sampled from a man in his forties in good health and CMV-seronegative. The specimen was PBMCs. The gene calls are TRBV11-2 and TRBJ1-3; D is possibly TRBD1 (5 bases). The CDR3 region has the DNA TGTGCCAGCAGCTTAGTACTTCATGCGGGGGACGGAGGAAACACCACATATTTT. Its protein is CASSLVLHAGDGGNTTYF.